The 17 T cell receptor beta chains reported below all come from one sample, sequenced in a study of blood T cells in healthy people across ages. Then a second PCR, running about 6 to 11 cycles, was carried out with a sample-barcoded 5' primer and a J-beta primer mix. A single record per CDR3 protein comes from TCRdb applying MiXCR to the 5' RACE reads. The top ten hold roughly 26% of the sample, which has around 800,000 distinct CDR3 sequences, under 80% seen once. The sequenced material came from blood. Receptors originate from a man aged 30-40 years in good health.

This sequence joins TRBV6-5 and TRBJ2-7, with TRBD2 matching 9 bases. V was clipped by 2 bases and J by 4 bases; unmatched bases: 9. Germline CDR1 MNHEY, CDR2 SVGAGI. CDR3 size: 16 residues. The CDR3 nucleotides read TGTGCCAGCAGTTACCGTGCGGGACTAGCTTTGTACGAGCAGTACTTC. As protein: CASSYRAGLALYEQYF.

This rearrangement joins TRBV5-1 to TRBJ2-5, with D perhaps assigned TRBD1 or TRBD2 (5 bases each). Trimming stripped 2 bases from V and 1 base from J, with 12 bases between. Germline CDR1 is SGHRS and CDR2 is YFSETQ. This CDR3 region has 15 residues. The CDR3, as DNA: TGCGCCAGCAGCTTTGAAGGGACGACCCAAGAGACCCAGTACTTC. Translated, it gives CASSFEGTTQETQYF.

The V and J genes are TRBV5-6 and TRBJ2-6; D might be TRBD1 (6 bases). The CDR3 is made up of 18 amino acids. Trimming took 4 bases from V and 2 from J, leaving 19 bases between them. Germline values: CDR1 SGHDT, CDR2 YYEEEE. The CDR3 reads CASSGKDRRPTGANVLTF. In nucleotides, the CDR3 is TGTGCCAGCAGCGGTAAGGACAGACGACCTACTGGGGCCAACGTCCTGACTTTC.

The chain couples TRBV5-1 to TRBJ2-5; 11 positions match TRBD2. The CDR3 sequence is 16 residues long. The germline CDR1 and CDR2 sequences are SGHRS and YFSETQ. V dropped 2 bases and J dropped 2; count of bases not matched to a gene: 5. DNA of the CDR3: TGCGCCAGCAGCTTCCTACTAGCGGGGGTTCAAGAGACCCAGTACTTC. This codes for CASSFLLAGVQETQYF. Full variable domain (missing parts from reference TRBV5-1 and TRBJ2-5): KAGVTQTPRYLIKTRGQQVTLSCSPISGHRSVSWYQQTPGQGLQFLFEYFSETQRNKGNFPGRFSGRQFSNSRSEMNVSTLELGDSALYLCASSFLLAGVQETQYFGPGTRLLVL.

The chain is built from TRBV5-1 and TRBJ2-3; 7 nucleotides match TRBD2. There are 16 residues in the CDR3. V shed 1 base and J 2 bases; nucleotides not matched to a gene: 7. CDR1 SGHRS and CDR2 YFSETQ come from the germline V gene. CDR3: CASSLLASGNTDTQYF. CDR3 nucleotide sequence: TGCGCCAGCAGCTTGTTAGCTAGCGGAAACACAGATACGCAGTATTTT.

The chain recombines TRBV6-5 with TRBJ2-1; maybe TRBD1 (5 bases). V lost 6 bases to trimming and J lost 5 bases, with 11 bases between them. Per the germline V gene, CDR1 is MNHEY and CDR2 is SVGAGI. The CDR3 spans 13 residues. This CDR3 is CASSTGANNEQFF. The CDR3 bases are TGTGCCAGCAGCACAGGCGCGAACAATGAGCAGTTCTTC.

This clonotype came up once. The CDR3, as DNA: TGCAGTGCTAGAGCCTCTCGCGGCTACACCTTC. Its translation: CSARASRGYTF. V and J are TRBV20-1 and TRBJ1-2; no clear D. CDR3 length equals 11 residues. Germline-derived CDR1 and CDR2 are DFQATT and SNEGSKA (reference sequence). Trimming cost V 1 base and J 8 bases, with 8 bases left between them.

This clonotype showed up just a few times. This chain links TRBV12-3 or TRBV12-4 with TRBJ2-5; D gene ambiguous. V was clipped by 7 bases and J by 0 bases, with 6 bases between them. The CDR3 sequence is 12 residues long. As DNA, the CDR3 is TGTGCCAGCACAGTCAACCAAGAGACCCAGTACTTC. Translating gives CASTVNQETQYF.

The chain is built from TRBV5-1 and TRBJ1-4; tentatively, D is TRBD1 (5 bases). The V and J ends lost 3 bases and 6 bases respectively, with 21 bases between them. Germline CDR1 and CDR2: SGHRS and YFSETQ. This CDR3 spans 17 amino acids. CDR3 in DNA: TGCGCCAGCAGCTGGCCCGCAACCGGGACTGACTATGAAAAACTGTTTTTT. Translating gives CASSWPATGTDYEKLFF.

This clonotype has more than one count but fewer than ten. An end of the junction does not agree with germline; a read error may underlie this. V gene TRBV20-1 combines with J gene TRBJ2-5, with 8 bases aligning to TRBD2. The CDR3 consists of 12 residues. The germline V gene encodes CDR1 DFQATT and CDR2 SNEGSKA (reference sequence). CDR3 DNA: TGCAGGGCTAGCGGGTTCCAAGAGACCCAGTACTTC. Its translation is CRASGFQETQYF.

This clonotype was seen a few times. This chain uses TRBV7-2 with TRBJ2-7, with TRBD1 matching over 8 bases. V trimming: 6 bases; J trimming: 1 base; junction bases outside the gene matches: 5. Looked up from germline, CDR1 is SGHTA and CDR2 is FQGNSA. The CDR3 sequence is 14 residues long. The CDR3 DNA reads as TGTGCCAGCAGGGACAGGGAAGGGTCCTACGAGCAGTACTTC. Its protein product is CASRDREGSYEQYF.

The genes are TRBV29-1 and TRBJ1-4; 8 bases fit TRBD1. There are 13 residues in the CDR3. J was trimmed by 5 bases and V by 2 bases; bases with no gene match: 1. Per germline, CDR1 SQVTM and CDR2 ANQGSEA. The CDR3 loop is CSVETGGNEKLFF. CDR3 bases: TGCAGCGTTGAAACAGGGGGAAATGAAAAACTGTTTTTT.

This clonotype has a single count. The J gene is TRBJ1-2, the V gene TRBV15; D gene unclear. Germline lookup yields CDR1 LNHNV and CDR2 YYDKDF (reference sequence). Trimming took off 0 bases at V and 6 bases at J, with 8 bases between the two ends. This CDR3 is built from 13 residues. The CDR3 region has the DNA TGTGCCACCAGCAGAGATCAGGCAGATGGCTACACCTTC. It translates to CATSRDQADGYTF.

The chain has TRBV10-3 and TRBJ2-3, with unresolved D. The CDR3 loop spans 15 amino acids. The ends were cut back, 3 bases at V and 6 bases at J, with 16 bases in the middle. The germline gives CDR1 ENHRY, CDR2 SYGVKD. Written as DNA, the CDR3 is TGTGCCATCAGTGATGGGCCTGGTCAAATGGATACGCAGTATTTT. Its protein is CAISDGPGQMDTQYF.

The chain employs TRBV7-9 and TRBJ2-7; D might be TRBD1 (6 bases). CDR1 is SEHNR, CDR2 FQNEAQ, per germline (reference sequence). The CDR3 is 12 amino acids. The CDR3 DNA is TGTGCTCAGGGGCAGGGACCCTACGAGCAGTACTTC. Protein sequence: CAQGQGPYEQYF.

The J gene is TRBJ2-7, the V gene TRBV20-1; D possibly matches TRBD1 or TRBD2 (5 bases each). Germline V gives CDR1 DFQATT, CDR2 SNEGSKA (reference sequence). There are 16 residues in the CDR3. Trimming cost V 5 bases and J 5 bases, with 25 bases left between them. DNA of the CDR3: TGCAGTGCTCCCAACTTCCTCGGGGCTGGATCCCACGAGCAGTACTTC. Residues: CSAPNFLGAGSHEQYF.

Comment on this clonotype: One end of the junction fails to match germline, which may point to a read error. The V call is TRBV9, the J call TRBJ2-1; D gene unclear. This CDR3 spans 11 amino acids. The germline CDR1 and CDR2 sequences are SGDLS and YYNGEE. This chain's CDR3 is CASGVDYEQFF. DNA for the CDR3: TGTGCCAGCGGCGTAGACTATGAGCAGTTCTTC.